This TCR beta chain is from a study of blood T cell repertoires in COVID-19. Here immunoSEQ multiplex PCR was the method, and the copy in TCRdb shows in-frame clones only, minus some. The table includes more than 150,000 clones, roughly 87% detected once. Germline V gene data show CDR1 as SGHVS and CDR2 as FQNEAQ. Trimming stripped 1 base from V and 13 bases from J, with 10 bases between. CDR3 length equals 11 residues. The specimen was PBMCs or T cells enriched from blood (not recorded which). This TCR derives from a man in his forties or fifties who had recovered from COVID-19. V usage is TRBV7-8 and J usage is TRBJ1-1; D remains ambiguous. The chain's CDR3 is CASSLGDVGFF. The CDR3 coding sequence is TGTGCCAGCAGCTTAGGAGATGTTGGTTTCTTT.